This TCR beta chain was recorded in a study of cytomegalovirus exposure and HLA in healthy donors. Study-level information: An earlier analysis found some 120 million unique TCR beta sequences from around 180 million T cells. Study-wide points: Later genetic work tied a missense DCLRE1C variant to beta-chain V and J trimming.

J lost 6 bases, V lost 8 bases, and 10 bases had no gene match. The CDR3 has 15 residues. Germline V CDR1 and CDR2: MDHEN, SYDVKM. PCR involved 60 Vbeta and 13 Jbeta primers. Produced via immunoSEQ multiplex PCR; TCRdb's table is partial and in-frame only. The sample yields some 170,000 clones, about 81% seen once. In regard to this clone: Its antigen is not known.

Sample: PBMCs. The origin of this receptor is a woman in her 30s in good health and CMV-seronegative. This sequence joins TRBV28 and TRBJ2-2, with 9 bases lining up with TRBD1. CDR3 loop: CASRLTGGAPGELFF. The DNA of the CDR3 is TGTGCCAGCCGACTTACAGGGGGCGCCCCCGGGGAGCTGTTTTTT.